This T cell receptor (beta chain) was documented in a study of T cell responses to AZD1222 COVID-19 vaccine. This clone was counted between two and nine times. Trimming pared 3 bases from V and 5 bases from J, leaving 13 bases between. The germline CDR1 and CDR2 sequences are MDHEN and SYDVKM. The CDR3 spans 14 residues. Generated by immunoSEQ multiplex PCR, the TCRdb table keeps only in-frame clones and is missing some. Of about 120,000 clones in the sample, about 90% are singletons; the top ten hold 5% to 6.5%. This clonotype was obtained from an adult in good health. The chain joins TRBV28 to TRBJ2-5; no firm D call. This sample comprised peripheral blood, obtained on day 0 of AZD1222 vaccination. The CDR3 here is CASSFLGPRETQYF. In DNA, the CDR3 is TGTGCCAGCAGTTTTTTGGGCCCCAGGGAGACCCAGTACTTC.